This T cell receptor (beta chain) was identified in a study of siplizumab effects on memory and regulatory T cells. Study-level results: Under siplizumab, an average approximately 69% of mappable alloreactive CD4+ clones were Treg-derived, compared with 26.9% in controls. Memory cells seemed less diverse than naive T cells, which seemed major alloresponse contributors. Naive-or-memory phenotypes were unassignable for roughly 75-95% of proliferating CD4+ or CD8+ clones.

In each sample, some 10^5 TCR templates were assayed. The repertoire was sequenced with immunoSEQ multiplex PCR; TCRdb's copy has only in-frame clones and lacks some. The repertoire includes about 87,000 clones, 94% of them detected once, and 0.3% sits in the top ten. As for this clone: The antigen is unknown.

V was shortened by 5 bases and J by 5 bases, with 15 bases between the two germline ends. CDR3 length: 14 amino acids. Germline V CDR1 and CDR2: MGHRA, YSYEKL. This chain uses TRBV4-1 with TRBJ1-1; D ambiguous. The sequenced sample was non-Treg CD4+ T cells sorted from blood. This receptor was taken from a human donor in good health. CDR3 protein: CASSSPTLLTEAFF. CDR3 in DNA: TGCGCCAGCAGCTCCCCGACATTGTTGACTGAAGCTTTCTTT.